The entry that follows covers one T cell receptor (beta chain) sequence. The repertoire was sequenced with immunoSEQ multiplex PCR; TCRdb's copy has only in-frame clones and lacks some. The sample carries about 11,000 clones, 60% to 75% recorded once. This sample was taken from a study of chemoradiotherapy in HPV16-positive cancers. For the study at large: Candidate HPV-specific clones and shared TCR motifs came from a couple of HPV16-positive patients.

The source of this sequence is a human donor with HPV-associated anogenital cancer. The specimen was collected from a patient who underwent chemoradiotherapy.

CDR3 amino acids: CASSYDRNTGELFF. CDR3 in DNA: TGTGCCAGCAGTTACGACAGAAACACCGGGGAGCTGTTTTTT. The chain has TRBV2 and TRBJ2-2; perhaps TRBD1 as D (5 bases). CDR1 and CDR2 (germline): SNHLY, FYNNEI. The V gene lost 5 bases and the J gene lost 2 bases, with 9 bases spanning the gap. The CDR3 sequence is 14 residues long.